This T cell receptor beta chain was found in a study of T-cell memory formation after mild COVID-19. TCRdb reprocessed the 5' RACE reads with MiXCR, giving one entry per CDR3 protein. The sample holds 300,000 to 400,000 distinct CDR3 sequences, around 30% seen once. The CDR3 covers 17 residues. V gave up 5 bases and J gave up 8 bases; unmatched junction bases: 18. Per germline, CDR1 SGHRS and CDR2 YFSETQ. This chain joins TRBV5-1 and TRBJ2-1; 8 bases match TRBD2. This TCR came from an adult woman who had mild COVID-19 (a few samples of this study predate the infection). Cell type and time point are not known. The source material was PBMCs or a T cell subset sorted from them (not recorded which). CDR3: CASSSPTSGWEVDEQFF. The CDR3 bases are TGCGCCAGCAGTTCACCTACTAGCGGATGGGAGGTGGATGAGCAGTTCTTC.